This note documents a single TCR beta chain sequence. These data belong to a study of blood T cell repertoires in COVID-19. Here immunoSEQ multiplex PCR was the method, and the copy in TCRdb shows in-frame clones only, minus some. The data show about 220,000 clones, around 85% seen once. V lost 2 bases and J lost 5; bases outside the gene matches: 20. The CDR3 spans 19 residues. Germline assignment: CDR1 SEHNR and CDR2 FQNEAQ (reference sequence). The source material was peripheral blood. J is TRBJ2-5 and V is TRBV7-9; 7 nucleotides match TRBD2. The receptor comes from a woman aged 70 to 79 with COVID-19, enrolled during active disease. CDR3: CASSLPAGLSLRAMETQYF. The CDR3 coding sequence is TGTGCCAGCAGCTTACCGGCGGGACTAAGCCTACGCGCAATGGAGACCCAGTACTTC.